This TCR beta chain was captured by sequencing in a study of T cells in Graves' hyperthyroidism and ophthalmopathy (dated by TCRdb to the late 2010s). A note on the overall study: Peripheral blood samples were taken at the time of initial diagnosis, prior to any treatment. In addition, the study compared T-cell repertoires in thyroid tissue and in blood from over 5 Graves' hyperthyroidism patients. To identify distinguishing TCR V-J signatures, a discovery cohort of about 95 patients was used, comprising 40 to 45 with Graves' ophthalmopathy and 55 to 65 with stable Graves' hyperthyroidism. An independent validation cohort of around 19 hyperthyroidism patients and over 15 patients who later progressed to ophthalmopathy tested prospective prediction of ophthalmopathy. For training and testing, the 100 or so patients in the discovery cohort were randomly divided in a 7:3 ratio. The paper describes TCR Vbeta CDR3 sequencing of 120 to 150 peripheral blood samples, made up of under 50 ophthalmopathy patients, roughly 72 hyperthyroidism patients and 17 progressor patients. After blood sampling, hyperthyroidism patients were treated with methimazole at a starting dose of 30 mg daily, and ophthalmopathy patients were treated with high-dose intravenous methylprednisolone. General conclusions and limits of the study: Most expanded thyroid clonotypes (frequency above 0.001) were also found in blood, which suggests that blood repertoires may mirror thyroid immune responses. Sample size was not statistically predetermined, and blinding of investigators to group allocation was not performed. In cross-validation, a model built on a 13 V-J signature told ophthalmopathy apart from stable hyperthyroidism with 85% to 90% sensitivity and roughly 81% specificity, and in testing the same model reached 80%/75%. In validation, the model predicted progression to ophthalmopathy with roughly 70% sensitivity and 72% to 85% specificity, a median of roughly seven months before onset.

From the germline V gene, CDR1 is ENHRY and CDR2 is SYGVKD. V loses 10 bases, J loses 6 bases, and the germline ends lie 15 bases apart. The CDR3 runs 12 amino acids, cysteine and phenylalanine included. Only the CDR3 DNA stays, 36 bases, in frame from base 1. The TCR beta CDR3 regions were amplified from the RNA transcripts. A first-round RT-PCR of the TCR CDR3 used the HTBI primer set with the Qiagen OneStep RT-PCR kit. The libraries were constructed in a second round of multiplex PCR and then size-selected and purified. The libraries were sequenced on an Illumina HiSeq2000 using paired-end 100 bp reads. The authors processed their data as follows. SOAPnuke was used to process the raw data, removing reads that contained adapters or uncalled bases, had a mean Phred below 15, or lacked an exact match to the constant primer or identifier. COPE v1.2.5 was used to merge the high-quality paired reads, and each unique nucleotide sequence was defined as a clonotype. MiTCR v1.1 was used to align clonotypes to the IMGT TRBV, TRBD and TRBJ reference segments. Only V-J combinations with frequency above 0.0001, covering roughly 99% of repertoires, were analysed. The TCS score was defined as F50 (clonal expansion) divided by E x V (chaos), with BLOSUM62-based TCRdist calculated between CDR3 peptides within each V-J. Welch's t-statistics and random forest reduced 500 to 650 V-J features to 13, which were used in a naive Bayes classifier (R e1071). TCRdb reprocessed the public reads (quality trimming at Q25 with fastp, clone calling with MiXCR) and kept in-frame beta chains. Rows merge per CDR3 protein into single entries with the most common DNA and genes. TCRdb's processing, not the authors' own work, is the source of the V and J calls. This sample is represented by around 690,000 distinct CDR3 sequences; roughly 17% of them were singletons. The ten largest clonotypes hold about 14% of the sample.

Graves' hyperthyroidism was defined as stable when no progression to ophthalmopathy occurred over 18 months of follow-up. Hyperthyroidism patients were newly diagnosed, had a disease duration of under 2 months, and were aged 18 to 65 years. Patients with uncontrolled infections, other autoimmune diseases, pregnancy or lactation were excluded. Clinical symptoms, serum thyroxine and TRAb, thyroid ultrasound, and orbital computed tomography formed the basis for the diagnoses. PBMCs were separated from 7.5 to 10 ml of fresh peripheral blood using Ficoll-Paque density gradient centrifugation. Total RNA was extracted using Trizol reagent, and RNA quality was assessed on an Agilent 2100 Bioanalyzer. Worth noting for this clonotype: The specificity of this receptor is unknown. No base qualities exist here, and no much larger clone lies one base off it.

This chain is built from TRBV10-3 and TRBJ1-2; the D segment cannot be called with confidence. This clonotype was sampled from a man over 45 with Graves' hyperthyroidism. Sample: blood. The CDR3: CATARPRDGYTF. The nucleotide sequence is TGTGCCACGGCTCGGCCGAGGGATGGCTACACCTTC.